The present T cell receptor (beta chain) was sequenced within a study of CD8 T cells in Susac syndrome. This clonotype has just one count. Looked up from germline, CDR1 is LGHNT and CDR2 is FRNRAP. The CDR3 sequence is 16 residues long. The V end was cut by 5 bases, the J end by 5 bases, with 22 bases between. With random hexamers, reverse transcription was performed on about 0.45 to 1 ug of RNA. TCRdb passed the immunoSEQ multiplex PCR reads through MiXCR, listing each CDR3 protein once. The sample carries 50,000 to 55,000 distinct CDR3 sequences, around 93% recorded once. V is TRBV12-5 and J is TRBJ2-7; maybe TRBD1 (5 bases). Input material: CD8+ T cells from PBMCs. The clonotype was recovered from a human donor with Susac syndrome. CDR3 in amino acids: CASGPHLGDKLNEQYF. For the CDR3, the DNA is TGTGCTAGTGGTCCCCATTTAGGGGATAAGCTCAACGAGCAGTACTTC.